This record looks at one T cell receptor (beta chain) sequence and its context. V was clipped by 4 bases and J by 5 bases; unmatched bases: 13. The CDR3 extends over 16 amino acids. Germline assignment: CDR1 SGHRS and CDR2 YFSETQ. Participants, about 18 to 90 years old, spanned around 25 US areas. Participants' reported clinical history set cohort assignment. Participants classified as exposed had met a COVID-19 case within 2 weeks before study entry. The sample is drawn from a study of blood T cell repertoires in COVID-19. Per the study methods: Reference gene primer amplification in the assay estimated nucleated cell counts. Sequencing used immunoSEQ multiplex PCR; TCRdb keeps in-frame clones, though not all of them. That table is the source of V, J and clone size, and D and trimming were worked out from the DNA. The sample shows fewer than 350,000 clones, 88% of them seen only once.

The rearrangement joins TRBV5-1 to TRBJ2-7; TRBD2 aligns across 9 bases. The sequencing input was PBMCs or T cells enriched from blood (not recorded which). This sequence was found in a woman aged 25 to 45 who had been exposed to COVID-19. CDR3 residues: CASSLNIAGVGDEQYF. CDR3 nucleotides: TGCGCCAGCAGCCTGAATATAGCGGGAGTGGGAGACGAGCAGTACTTC.